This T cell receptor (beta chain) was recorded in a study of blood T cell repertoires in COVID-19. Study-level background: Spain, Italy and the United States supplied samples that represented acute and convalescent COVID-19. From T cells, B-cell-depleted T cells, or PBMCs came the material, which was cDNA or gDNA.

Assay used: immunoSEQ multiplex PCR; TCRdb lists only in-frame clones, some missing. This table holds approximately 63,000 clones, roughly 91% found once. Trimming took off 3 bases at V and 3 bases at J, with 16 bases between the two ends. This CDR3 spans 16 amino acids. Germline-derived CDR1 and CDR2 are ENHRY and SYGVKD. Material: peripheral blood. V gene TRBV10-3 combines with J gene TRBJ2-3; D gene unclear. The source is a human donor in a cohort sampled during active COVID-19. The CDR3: CAISDPPVARTDTQYF. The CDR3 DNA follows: TGTGCCATCAGTGACCCCCCAGTGGCGAGGACAGATACGCAGTATTTT.